This TCR beta chain was documented in a study of blood T cells in healthy people across ages. Study-wide points: When set beside aged donors, long-lived donors presented more naive CD4+ cells and higher diversity.

A J-beta primer mix and a sample-barcoded 5' primer were used in a second PCR of about 7 to 11 cycles. TCRdb independently ran MiXCR on the 5' RACE reads; one entry per CDR3 protein. The table includes 650,000 to 800,000 distinct CDR3 sequences, around 45% detected once. As concerns this clonotype: Its cognate antigen is unknown.

J gave up 3 bases and V 4 bases, and 7 bases lay outside the gene matches. The length of the CDR3 is 15 residues. CDR1 MGHRA and CDR2 YSYEKL come from the germline V gene. With each sample, at least 5 micrograms of total RNA were extracted. Sequencing was done on a sample of blood. This TCR was sampled from a man aged 55-75 years in good health. V and J are TRBV4-1 and TRBJ2-3, with 7 nucleotides matching TRBD2. CDR3 loop: CASSPWEGRTDTQYF. CDR3 sequence (DNA): TGCGCCAGCAGCCCCTGGGAGGGAAGGACAGATACGCAGTATTTT.